A selection of T cell receptor beta chains follows, all from one sample in a study of CD8 T cells in Susac syndrome. One entry per CDR3 protein results from TCRdb running MiXCR on the immunoSEQ multiplex PCR reads. The sample has 100,000 to 150,000 distinct CDR3 sequences, about 94% seen once. Sequenced material: CD4+ T cells from PBMCs. Source of these receptors: a human donor in good health. Both conserved end residues are part of each CDR3. Clone size is shown for a subset of rows, as once, few, many or a class of expanded clone.

j_call,v_call,clone_size,cdr3_aa
TRBJ2-7,TRBV6-5,NA,CASSYGAGGFPYEQYF
TRBJ2-3,TRBV19,NA,CASSNTGTGTDTQYF
TRBJ2-3,TRBV20-1,once,CSANGQGKPDTQYF
TRBJ2-5,TRBV6-6,NA,CASSYIGGPQETQYF
TRBJ1-1,TRBV6-6,NA,CTSSYEATANTEAFF
TRBJ2-5,TRBV6-1,NA,CASSVRLAGETQYF
TRBJ1-3,TRBV23-1,NA,CASSHGWGPPGNTIYF
TRBJ2-5,TRBV7-9,NA,CASSGSSAGQETQYF
TRBJ1-1,TRBV7-9,NA,CASSFPGNTEAFF
TRBJ1-4,TRBV5-1,NA,CASSLETGGEKLFF
TRBJ2-5,TRBV30,NA,CAWTRGPQETQYF
TRBJ1-2,TRBV20-1,NA,CSASAPTGPVQYGYTF
TRBJ2-3,TRBV10-3,once,CATRLPGEVGTQYF
TRBJ2-3,TRBV12-3/TRBV12-4,NA,CASSQTGDTQYF
TRBJ2-6,TRBV2,NA,CATQRGANVLTF
TRBJ1-2,TRBV29-1,once,CSVDYGSGYTF
TRBJ2-1,TRBV14,NA,CASSQTAGNEQFF
TRBJ2-7,TRBV18,few,CASTRDSYEQYF
TRBJ2-6,TRBV6-6,NA,CASSLSPRSGANVLTF
TRBJ1-3,TRBV3-1,NA,CASSQPRTGGNTIYF
TRBJ1-1,TRBV7-7,NA,CASSLAGGRPRAEAFF
TRBJ2-7,TRBV7-2,NA,CASSLGLGREQYF
TRBJ2-2,TRBV4-1,NA,CASSQAWTGFGELFF
TRBJ2-4,TRBV4-2,NA,CASSHTAGLAKNIQYF
TRBJ2-4,TRBV30,NA,CAWNVPFRGQNIQYF
TRBJ2-1,TRBV3-1,NA,CASSPTSSTSGRYEQFF
TRBJ2-1,TRBV7-9,NA,CASQSGTGTFNEQFF
TRBJ2-3,TRBV11-2,NA,CASSRTSGADTQYF
TRBJ2-7,TRBV7-8,NA,CASSPHYGGSYEQYF
TRBJ2-3,TRBV18,NA,CASSPPYGEANTDTQYF
TRBJ1-2,TRBV7-9,NA,CASSRLDGYGYTF
TRBJ2-1,TRBV6-6,NA,CASGWDHYNEQFF
TRBJ1-1,TRBV3-1,NA,CASSRALQNTEAFF
TRBJ1-5,TRBV20-1,NA,CSARDPRQGWEQPQHF
TRBJ2-7,TRBV25-1,few,CASGQWRAGGDEQYF
TRBJ2-7,TRBV6-5,NA,CASNLGGSYEQYF
TRBJ2-1,TRBV30,NA,CAWRGVAGVAYNEQFF